This T cell receptor beta chain originates from a study of blood T cells in healthy people across ages. This clonotype was seen only once. Through a sample-barcoded 5' primer and a J-beta primer mix, a second PCR was run for roughly 6 to 12 cycles. Through a template-switch adaptor with 12 random nucleotides, each cDNA molecule received a tag. TCRdb redid the calling of the 5' RACE reads with MiXCR, one entry per CDR3 protein. The table records 800,000 to 1,000,000 distinct CDR3 sequences, about 48% of them present only once. The CDR3 is 14 amino acids. V lost 4 bases and J lost 4, with 14 bases in between. Per the germline V gene, CDR1 is SGHRS and CDR2 is YFSETQ.

The sequence was obtained from a man aged 30 to 45 in good health. V and J are TRBV5-1 and TRBJ1-2; D unclear. The material sequenced was blood. In nucleotides, the CDR3 is TGCGCCAGCAGCGTGCGTTGCGGGGTCTATGGCTACACCTTC. Its protein is CASSVRCGVYGYTF.